This is a list of T cell receptor beta chains from one sample in a study of spatial heterogeneity in lung cancer. TCRdb independently ran MiXCR on the 5' RACE reads; one entry per CDR3 protein. The sample lists under 75,000 distinct CDR3 sequences, roughly 7.9% occurring once. The sequencing here drew on PBMCs, taken at surgery. These receptors came from a female donor with early-stage non-small cell lung cancer. CDR3s include the opening cysteine and the closing phenylalanine or tryptophan. A D gene is named only where the DNA matches it firmly. A clone size is listed for some rows: how often the clone was seen (once, few, many), or a class if it is expanded.

CASSPGTGGNSPLHF TGTGCCAGCAGCCCCGGGACAGGGGGGAATTCACCCCTCCACTTT many TRBJ1-6 TRBV7-8 TRBD1
CASSPQGGTEKLFF TGTGCCAGCAGCCCCCAGGGGGGTACTGAAAAACTGTTTTTT many TRBJ1-4 TRBV7-2 TRBD1
CSASSLYSNQPQHF TGCAGTGCTAGTAGCTTGTATAGCAATCAGCCCCAGCATTTT few TRBJ1-5 TRBV20-1 NA
CASSSPGLVGNEQFF TGCGCCAGCAGTTCACCGGGACTAGTTGGCAATGAGCAGTTCTTC many TRBJ2-1 TRBV10-1 TRBD2
CASSDRVRDKSGYTF TGTGCCAGCAGTGACAGGGTCAGGGATAAAAGTGGCTACACCTTC NA TRBJ1-2 TRBV6-1 NA
CASSWGSGRRETQYF TGTGCCAGCAGTTGGGGTAGCGGGAGAAGAGAGACCCAGTACTTC many TRBJ2-5 TRBV28 TRBD2
CASSQNRRTSPGNEQFF TGTGCCAGCAGCCAAAACCGTAGGACTAGTCCGGGGAATGAGCAGTTCTTC many TRBJ2-1 TRBV3-1 TRBD2
CATADRGLQPQHF TGTGCCACCGCAGACAGGGGGCTTCAGCCCCAGCATTTT many TRBJ1-5 TRBV24-1 TRBD1
CASSLGRRNTGELFF TGTGCCAGCAGCTTAGGCCGGCGGAACACCGGGGAGCTGTTTTTT many TRBJ2-2 TRBV7-2 NA
CASSSRTGDTWNRDSPLHF TGTGCCAGCAGTTCAAGGACAGGGGACACCTGGAACCGTGACTCACCCCTCCACTTT NA TRBJ1-6 TRBV12-3/TRBV12-4 TRBD1
CASSFGQGEYF TGTGCCAGCAGCTTTGGACAGGGAGAGTATTTT NA TRBJ2-3 TRBV7-9 TRBD1
CASSKGGQTNQPQHF TGTGCCAGCAGTAAGGGTGGCCAGACGAATCAGCCCCAGCATTTT many TRBJ1-5 TRBV6-2/TRBV6-3 NA
CASTRASGGSGELFF TGTGCCAGCACCCGAGCTAGCGGTGGTTCCGGGGAGCTGTTTTTT few TRBJ2-2 TRBV7-2 TRBD2
CASSRADTEAFF TGCGCCAGCAGCCGGGCCGACACTGAAGCTTTCTTT NA TRBJ1-1 TRBV5-1 NA
CASSLGRPRGGDTQYF TGTGCCAGCAGTTTAGGACGTCCCAGGGGTGGAGATACGCAGTATTTT NA TRBJ2-3 TRBV12-3/TRBV12-4 NA
CASSLDVADTQYF TGTGCCAGCAGCTTGGATGTAGCAGATACGCAGTATTTT many TRBJ2-3 TRBV5-4 NA
CASSLLGGEETQYF TGTGCCAGCAGCTTATTGGGGGGAGAAGAGACCCAGTACTTC many TRBJ2-5 TRBV11-2 NA
CASSLSGNYGYTF TGCGCCAGCAGCTTGTCAGGAAACTATGGCTACACCTTC many TRBJ1-2 TRBV5-1 NA
CASSQVAVTEAFF TGTGCCAGCAGCCAAGTCGCCGTCACTGAAGCTTTCTTT few TRBJ1-1 TRBV3-1 NA
CASTERTGGGGRAHEQFF TGTGCCAGCACCGAAAGGACGGGCGGAGGCGGGAGGGCCCATGAGCAGTTCTTC few TRBJ2-1 TRBV28 TRBD2
CASSLEGTSGNNEQFF TGCGCCAGCAGCTTGGAAGGGACTAGCGGTAACAATGAGCAGTTCTTC many TRBJ2-1 TRBV5-1 TRBD2
CASSVGNSGNTIYF TGTGCCAGCAGTGTTGGGAACTCTGGAAACACCATATATTTT few TRBJ1-3 TRBV9 NA
CASSLRQGRDGYTF TGTGCCAGCAGTTTGAGACAGGGAAGAGATGGCTACACCTTC few TRBJ1-2 TRBV6-5 TRBD1
CASSLVGATDGYTF TGTGCCAGCAGCTTAGTCGGCGCGACGGACGGCTACACCTTC NA TRBJ1-2 TRBV7-9 NA
CASSPVGTGELFF TGTGCCAGCAGTCCGGTCGGGACCGGGGAGCTGTTTTTT many TRBJ2-2 TRBV6-4 NA
CASSPGGIPNEKLFF TGTGCCAGCTCACCTGGCGGGATCCCTAATGAAAAACTGTTTTTT NA TRBJ1-4 TRBV18 NA
CASSWDSNQPQHF TGTGCCAGCAGTTGGGACAGTAATCAGCCCCAGCATTTT few TRBJ1-5 TRBV12-3/TRBV12-4 TRBD1
CASSLETGANEKLFF TGCGCCAGCAGCTTGGAGACAGGGGCTAATGAAAAACTGTTTTTT many TRBJ1-4 TRBV5-1 TRBD1
CASSQVYEQFF TGTGCCAGCAGCCAAGTGTATGAGCAGTTCTTC many TRBJ2-1 TRBV3-1 NA
CASSARQGRANEKLFF TGTGCCAGCAGCGCCCGACAGGGACGGGCTAATGAAAAACTGTTTTTT NA TRBJ1-4 TRBV7-9 TRBD1
CASSRAARTDAQYF TGTGCCAGCAGTCGAGCGGCCCGCACAGATGCGCAGTATTTT NA TRBJ2-3 TRBV5-6 NA
CASSQANTGELFF TGTGCCAGCAGCCAAGCGAACACCGGGGAGCTGTTTTTT many TRBJ2-2 TRBV3-1 NA
CASGLLLRGAGANVLTF TGTGCCAGCGGCCTGTTACTCAGGGGTGCCGGGGCCAACGTCCTGACTTTC many TRBJ2-6 TRBV28 NA
CASSIWGGKVANEQFF TGTGCCAGTAGTATCTGGGGAGGGAAGGTGGCCAATGAGCAGTTCTTC NA TRBJ2-1 TRBV19 TRBD2
CASSLGPGTSLRETQYF TGTGCCAGCAGCTTAGGCCCCGGGACTAGCTTGCGCGAGACCCAGTACTTC many TRBJ2-5 TRBV7-9 TRBD2
CASSLETYGYTF TGTGCCAGCAGCTTAGAGACCTATGGCTACACCTTC few TRBJ1-2 TRBV7-2 NA
CASSQTENTEAFF TGTGCCAGCAGCCAAACGGAAAACACTGAAGCTTTCTTT many TRBJ1-1 TRBV3-1 NA
CASSLALDEQYF TGTGCCAGCAGCTTGGCATTGGACGAGCAGTACTTC few TRBJ2-7 TRBV7-9 NA
CASRIRLPYEQYF TGTGCCAGCAGGATTCGACTACCTTACGAGCAGTACTTC NA TRBJ2-7 TRBV28 NA
CATGGASNEQFF TGTGCCACCGGGGGGGCGAGTAATGAGCAGTTCTTC many TRBJ2-1 TRBV10-3 TRBD2
CATSVAGPREQFF TGTGCCACAAGTGTCGCAGGGCCTCGGGAGCAGTTCTTC NA TRBJ2-1 TRBV24-1 NA
CASRIETRAGNIQYF TGTGCCAGCAGAATCGAGACTAGGGCGGGAAACATTCAGTACTTC many TRBJ2-4 TRBV12-3/TRBV12-4 NA
CASGIPYEQFF TGTGCCAGCGGTATCCCCTATGAGCAGTTCTTC few TRBJ2-1 TRBV12-3/TRBV12-4 NA
CASSPRTSGRSSSYEQYF TGTGCCAGCAGTCCCCGGACTAGCGGGAGGAGCAGCTCCTACGAGCAGTACTTC many TRBJ2-7 TRBV27 TRBD2
CASSLGSSYNEQFF TGTGCCAGCAGCTTAGGGTCTTCCTACAATGAGCAGTTCTTC many TRBJ2-1 TRBV7-6 NA
CASSLVLYDRGDNVLTF TGTGCCAGCAGCTTAGTCCTTTACGACAGGGGGGACAACGTCCTGACTTTC few TRBJ2-6 TRBV11-2 TRBD1
CASSLVGRGPYEQYF TGTGCCAGCAGTTTAGTGGGCCGAGGACCCTACGAGCAGTACTTC few TRBJ2-7 TRBV12-3/TRBV12-4 NA
CASSLRGLEAFF TGTGCCAGCAGCCTGCGGGGTTTGGAAGCTTTCTTT many TRBJ1-1 TRBV28 NA
CASSSGGPYGYTF TGTGCCAGTAGTTCAGGGGGGCCCTATGGCTACACCTTC few TRBJ1-2 TRBV19 TRBD1
CASSFGSGTDTQYF TGTGCCAGCAGCTTTGGTTCTGGCACAGATACGCAGTATTTT many TRBJ2-3 TRBV7-6 NA
CASSDSHDGQPQHF TGTGCCAGCAGTGACTCCCACGACGGGCAGCCCCAGCATTTT NA TRBJ1-5 TRBV6-4 NA
CAISGGTGNRQSNTQYF TGTGCCATCAGCGGGGGGACAGGGAATCGACAAAGTAATACGCAGTATTTT many TRBJ2-3 TRBV10-3 TRBD1